The rows below give T cell receptor beta chains drawn from one sample of a study of response to subunit inactivated influenza vaccine. TCRdb re-analysed the RT-PCR reads in MiXCR, keeping a single row per CDR3 protein. The sample includes around 530,000 distinct CDR3 sequences, around 11% seen only once; the top ten take roughly 10%. The sample here was PBMCs from blood, taken on the day of vaccination. These receptors came from a man aged 45-65 years who received an inactivated influenza vaccine. The CDR3 runs from the conserved cysteine through the conserved F or W. D genes are given only for firm matches. Part of the rows lack a size; the others show once, few, many or a class for expanded clones.

clone size	V gene	D gene	J gene	CDR3 DNA	CDR3 protein
once	TRBV5-1	TRBD1	TRBJ2-6	TGCGCCAGCAGCGAAACAGGGGAGTCTGGGGCCAACGTCCTGACTTTC	CASSETGESGANVLTF
NA	TRBV20-1	TRBD1	TRBJ2-7	TGCAGTACGGGGACAGGGGTCTCCTCCTACGAGCAGTACTTC	CSTGTGVSSYEQYF
many	TRBV24-1	NA	TRBJ2-1	TGTGCCACCAGTGATTTTATCCGCACGAACAATGAGCAGTTCTTC	CATSDFIRTNNEQFF
few	TRBV4-3	NA	TRBJ2-3	TGCGCCAGCAGCCAAGGTCTTGGGGACACAGATACGCAGTATTTT	CASSQGLGDTDTQYF
NA	TRBV10-3	NA	TRBJ2-5	TGTGCCACTACCGTCCTCCTTATGGAGGGAGAGACCCAGTACTTC	CATTVLLMEGETQYF
NA	TRBV7-6	NA	TRBJ2-1	TGTGCCAGCAGCCTAGGACAGCTCCTGTACAATGAGCAGTTCTTC	CASSLGQLLYNEQFF
NA	TRBV3-1	TRBD2	TRBJ2-2	TGTGCCAGCAGAGAGAGCGGGGGGAACACCGGGGAGCTGTTTTTT	CASRESGGNTGELFF
few	TRBV7-8	TRBD2	TRBJ2-1	TGTGCCAGCAGCTTAGTAAGGGGTACTAGCGGGGACTACAATGAGCAGTTCTTC	CASSLVRGTSGDYNEQFF
NA	TRBV6-2/TRBV6-3	NA	TRBJ1-4	TGTGCCAGCAGTTTGGGGCCTTCATTTAATGAAAAACTGTTTTTT	CASSLGPSFNEKLFF
NA	TRBV2	NA	TRBJ1-5	TGTGCCAGCAGTTCAGTTAACAATCAGCCCCAGCATTTT	CASSSVNNQPQHF
few	TRBV11-2	TRBD2	TRBJ2-5	TGTGCCAGCAGCTTAGGTTTTTCTAGCGGGAGGGAGACCCAGTACTTC	CASSLGFSSGRETQYF
NA	TRBV4-3	TRBD2	TRBJ2-1	TGCGCCAGCAGCCAAGGCATAGCGGGAGGGCCGGATGAGCAGTTCTTC	CASSQGIAGGPDEQFF
NA	TRBV30	NA	TRBJ1-1	TGTGCCTGGGCTCGGGGGTTTGAAACTGAAGCTTTCTTT	CAWARGFETEAFF